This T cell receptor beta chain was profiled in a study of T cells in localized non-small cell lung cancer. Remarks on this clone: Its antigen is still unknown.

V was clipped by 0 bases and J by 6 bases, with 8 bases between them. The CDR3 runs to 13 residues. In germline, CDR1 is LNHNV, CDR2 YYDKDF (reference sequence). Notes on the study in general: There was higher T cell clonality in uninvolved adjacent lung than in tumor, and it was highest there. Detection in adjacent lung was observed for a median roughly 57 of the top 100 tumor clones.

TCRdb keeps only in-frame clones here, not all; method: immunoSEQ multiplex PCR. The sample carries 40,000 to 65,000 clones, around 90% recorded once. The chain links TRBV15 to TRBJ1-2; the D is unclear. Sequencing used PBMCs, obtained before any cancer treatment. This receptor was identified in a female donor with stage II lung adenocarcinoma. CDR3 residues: CATSRDLMDGYTF. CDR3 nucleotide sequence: TGTGCCACCAGCAGAGACCTTATGGATGGCTACACCTTC. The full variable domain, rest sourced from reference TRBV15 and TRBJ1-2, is DAMVIQNPRYQVTQFGKPVTLSCSQTLNHNVMYWYQQKSSQAPKLLFHYYDKDFNNEADTPDNFQSRRPNTSFCFLDIRSPGLGDTAMYLCATSRDLMDGYTFGSGTRLTVV.